These T cell receptor beta chains were read from a single sample in a study of OX40 agonist ivuxolimab in advanced cancers. Generated by immunoSEQ multiplex PCR, the TCRdb table keeps only in-frame clones and is missing some. The table shows under 95,000 clones, with 86% occurring only once. The material was CD4+ or CD8+ T cells sorted from blood, obtained in a trial of the OX40 agonist ivuxolimab. The receptor set was obtained from an adult with an advanced solid tumor such as melanoma, head and neck, liver or kidney cancer. CDR3s include the opening cysteine and the closing phenylalanine or tryptophan. A D gene is named only where the DNA matches it firmly. Expanded clones get a size class; other rows say once, few or many, or leave the size out.

v_call	j_call	d_call	clone_size	cdr3_nt	cdr3_aa
TRBV5-1	TRBJ2-1	.	.	TGCGCCAGCAGCTCGGAGAAAAGCGGTAGCTCCTACAATGAGCAGTTCTTC	CASSSEKSGSSYNEQFF
TRBV7-8	TRBJ1-4	.	.	TGTGCCAGCAGCCCCAACGGGGGAGGGGTTAATGAAAAACTGTTTTTT	CASSPNGGGVNEKLFF
TRBV2	TRBJ1-1	.	.	TGTGCCAGCAGTGAACAGATACGGAGGGCTTTCTTT	CASSEQIRRAFF
TRBV2	TRBJ2-5	.	.	TGTGCCAGCATGGCGGAAGAGACCCAGTACTTC	CASMAEETQYF
TRBV5-1	TRBJ1-3	.	.	TGCGCCAGCAGCTTCCACGGTATCTCTGGAAACACCATATATTTT	CASSFHGISGNTIYF
TRBV28	TRBJ1-5	.	.	TGTGCCAGCTACCCTTGGGTAAGGGGTTTAGACAATCAGCCCCAGCATTTT	CASYPWVRGLDNQPQHF
TRBV2	TRBJ1-5	.	.	TGTGCCAGCAGGGCAGGGGATAATAGCAATCAGCCCCAGCATTTT	CASRAGDNSNQPQHF
TRBV14	TRBJ2-1	TRBD1	.	TGTGCCAGCAGCCCGTGGACAGGGGCGATATCCTACAATGAGCAGTTCTTC	CASSPWTGAISYNEQFF
TRBV28	TRBJ2-5	.	.	TGTGCCAGCAGTTTATCGGGAACAGGTAGTGAGACCCAGTACTTC	CASSLSGTGSETQYF
TRBV27	TRBJ2-5	TRBD1	.	TGTGCCAGCAGGTGGACAGGGGCGGGAGAGACCCAGTACTTC	CASRWTGAGETQYF
TRBV5-1	TRBJ2-7	TRBD1	.	TGCGCCAGCAGCTTACAGGGACAGGGGACCTACGAGCAGTACTTC	CASSLQGQGTYEQYF
TRBV2	TRBJ1-2	.	.	TGTGCCAGCAGTGAGACGCCAGGGTGGGGTGGCTACACCTTC	CASSETPGWGGYTF
TRBV28	TRBJ1-6	TRBD1	.	TGTGCCAGCAGCCGGACAGGGGGCTTAAATTCACCCCTCCACTTT	CASSRTGGLNSPLHF
TRBV5-4	TRBJ2-7	.	once	TGTGCCAGCAGCTTGGGGACGAGGCTGGGGGCCTACGAGCAGTACTTC	CASSLGTRLGAYEQYF
TRBV7-3	TRBJ2-2	TRBD1	.	TGTGCCAGCAGCTTAGTAGGGGGCTCGGTCACCGGGGAGCTGTTTTTT	CASSLVGGSVTGELFF
TRBV9	TRBJ2-1	TRBD1	.	TGTGCCAGCAGCGTAGGAGGGACAGGGGGCCTCAATGAGCAGTTCTTC	CASSVGGTGGLNEQFF
TRBV10-3	TRBJ1-1	.	.	TGTGCCATCAGTAAACAGGAGACTGAAGCTTTCTTT	CAISKQETEAFF
TRBV5-1	TRBJ1-2	TRBD1	.	TGCGCCAGCAGCTCAGGACAGGCTTCCATTAACTATGGCTACACCTTC	CASSSGQASINYGYTF
TRBV5-5	TRBJ2-7	.	.	TGTGCCAGCAGCTTGACTGGTCGGTCAGACTACGAGCAGTACTTC	CASSLTGRSDYEQYF
TRBV5-6	TRBJ2-2	.	.	TGTGCCAGCAGCTTGTTGCAGTCCCGGATGAGATGGGAGCTGTTTTTT	CASSLLQSRMRWELFF
TRBV13	TRBJ1-1	.	.	TGTGCCAGCAGTCGCCTAAACAGGGAGGGGGCTTTCTTT	CASSRLNREGAFF
TRBV7-3	TRBJ2-3	TRBD2	few	TGTGCCAGCAGTATCGGACTAGCAACAGATACGCAGTATTTT	CASSIGLATDTQYF